Shown below are 12 T cell receptor beta chains from a single sample sequenced in a study of OX40 agonist ivuxolimab in advanced cancers. The protocol was immunoSEQ multiplex PCR, while the TCRdb copy is restricted to in-frame clones and leaves out a portion. Of around 78,000 clones listed, approximately 84% were seen once; the top ten hold around 4.2%. The sample in question was CD4+ or CD8+ T cells sorted from blood, obtained in a trial of the OX40 agonist ivuxolimab. These receptor sequences come from an adult with an advanced solid tumor such as melanoma, head and neck, liver or kidney cancer.

The chain carries TRBV6-6 and TRBJ2-1; TRBD2 matches at 13 bases. This CDR3 spans 15 amino acids. The J segment lost 6 bases and the V segment lost 6 bases, leaving 5 bases of the junction unmatched. Germline loops: CDR1 MNHNY, CDR2 SVGAGI (reference sequence). CDR3 protein: CASSPTSGGFNEQFF. The DNA of the CDR3 is TGTGCCAGCAGCCCGACTAGCGGGGGGTTCAATGAGCAGTTCTTC.

V usage is TRBV14 and J usage is TRBJ1-2; D is ambiguous. This CDR3 comprises 14 residues. Trimming shortened V by 1 base and J by 4 bases, and 10 bases separated the two germline ends. CDR1 is SGHDN, CDR2 FVKESK, per germline. In DNA, the CDR3 is TGTGCCAGCAGCCAAGGGGGAGTTCCCTATGGCTACACCTTC. It yields the protein CASSQGGVPYGYTF. Combining the CDR3 with reference TRBV14 and TRBJ1-2 gives the whole variable domain EAGVTQFPSHSVIEKGQTVTLRCDPISGHDNLYWYRRVMGKEIKFLLHFVKESKQDESGMPNNRFLAERTGGTYSTLKVQPAELEDSGVYFCASSQGGVPYGYTFGSGTRLTVV.

A few counts support this clone. The chain couples TRBV19 to TRBJ1-6; D gene uncertain. The germline V and J ends were trimmed by 6 bases and 0 bases, with 9 bases remaining between them. CDR1 and CDR2 (germline): LNHDA, SQIVND (reference sequence). This CDR3 has 15 amino acids. CDR3 nucleotide sequence: TGTGCCAGTAGGAGAAGAAGCTCCTATAATTCACCCCTCCACTTT. As protein: CASRRRSSYNSPLHF.

This clone was seen a few times. The chain recombines TRBV15 with TRBJ2-5; D may be TRBD2 (6 bases). Trimming took 4 bases from V and 7 from J, leaving 28 bases between them. The CDR3 runs to 18 residues. Germline CDR1 and CDR2: LNHNV and YYDKDF (reference sequence). The CDR3 DNA is TGTGCCACCAGCATCAGATGGCGACAAGGGCGCCGGAGGGGGACCCAGTACTTC. It yields the protein CATSIRWRQGRRRGTQYF.

This chain connects TRBV5-1 to TRBJ2-6; TRBD1 aligns across 10 bases. Germline CDR1 SGHRS, CDR2 YFSETQ. The trim removed 2 bases at V and 3 bases at J, leaving 5 bases unmatched. The CDR3 loop spans 17 amino acids. This CDR3 reads CASSFGTGALGANVLTF. The CDR3 nucleotides are TGCGCCAGCAGCTTCGGGACAGGGGCTCTTGGGGCCAACGTCCTGACTTTC.

This chain joins TRBV5-1 and TRBJ1-1; D call uncertain. The CDR3 totals 14 residues. Trimming left V 0 bases short and J 3 bases short, with 9 bases between. Germline V lookup: CDR1 SGHRS, CDR2 YFSETQ. This CDR3 reads CASSLVSGDTEAFF. In DNA form, the CDR3 reads TGCGCCAGCAGCTTGGTTTCAGGCGACACTGAAGCTTTCTTT.

This clone appeared once. The V and J genes are TRBV5-1 and TRBJ2-6; D is ambiguous. CDR3 length: 15 residues. V dropped 5 bases and J dropped 1 base, with 10 bases sitting between them. The germline gives CDR1 SGHRS, CDR2 YFSETQ. The CDR3 is CASSFTASGANVLTF. DNA of the CDR3: TGCGCCAGCAGTTTCACAGCATCTGGGGCCAACGTCCTGACTTTC.

This clone was detected only a few times. The rearrangement links TRBV9 to TRBJ1-1; D gene uncertain. Per the germline V gene, CDR1 is SGDLS and CDR2 is YYNGEE. Trimming took 3 bases from V and 5 from J, leaving 20 bases between them. This CDR3 spans 16 amino acids. In DNA, the CDR3 is TGTGCCAGCAGCGGCGGACGCGAGGCTGTGGGTACTGAAGCTTTCTTT. Protein product: CASSGGREAVGTEAFF.

CDR3 coding DNA: TGTGCCAGCAGTTTATTTTACATCGCGGGTGAAAAACTGTTTTTT. Its protein is CASSLFYIAGEKLFF. J is TRBJ1-4 and V is TRBV27; unclear D gene. This CDR3 region has 15 residues. Trimming left V 1 base short and J 7 bases short, with 13 bases between. Germline values: CDR1 MNHEY, CDR2 SMNVEV (reference sequence).

The chain joins TRBV10-3 to TRBJ1-1; possibly TRBD1 for D (6 bases). The CDR3 has 14 amino acids. Trimming took 11 bases from V and 1 from J, leaving 17 bases between them. Germline CDR1 and CDR2: ENHRY and SYGVKD. CDR3: CAAKTGAKNTEAFF. DNA for the CDR3: TGTGCCGCTAAGACAGGAGCCAAGAACACTGAAGCTTTCTTT.

This clone was detected only once. V is TRBV7-2 and J is TRBJ2-6; 7 nucleotides align to TRBD1. This CDR3 has 17 amino acids. The J segment lost 0 bases and the V segment lost 1 base, leaving 3 bases of the junction unmatched. The germline gives CDR1 SGHTA, CDR2 FQGNSA. CDR3 sequence (DNA): TGTGCCAGCAGCTTAGTGGGACAGAGCTCTGGGGCCAACGTCCTGACTTTC. Residues: CASSLVGQSSGANVLTF.

This chain links TRBV10-1 with TRBJ2-2; D is unclear. The CDR3 consists of 15 residues. The V and J ends lost 6 bases and 1 base respectively, with 12 bases between them. The germline V gene has CDR1 WNHNN and CDR2 SYGVQD (reference sequence). CDR3 loop: CASSPGWGNTGELFF. CDR3 DNA: TGCGCCAGCAGCCCTGGCTGGGGGAACACCGGGGAGCTGTTTTTT.